This T cell receptor beta chain was observed in a study of T-cell memory formation after mild COVID-19. TCRdb recomputed calls from the 5' RACE reads with MiXCR, one row per CDR3 protein. The data hold a few hundred thousand distinct CDR3 sequences, with over 25% observed a single time. This clonotype was recorded a few times. What it binds is unknown. CDR1 ENHRY and CDR2 SYGVKD come from the germline V gene. V shed 0 bases and J 1 base; nucleotides not matched to a gene: 4. This CDR3 has 16 residues. Study-level results: In pre-infection memory, a portion of responding clones appeared, which suggested that cross-reactive memory joined. Chiefly within CM and EM were the contracting CD4+ clones; CD8+ ones were within EMRA. A balance of CD4 and CD8 characterized clones contracting day 15 to 85, whereas later expanders leaned CD4+.

This chain connects TRBV10-3 to TRBJ2-7; 9 nucleotides line up with TRBD1. The source of this sequence is an adult woman who had mild COVID-19 (a few samples of this study predate the infection). Cell type and time point are not known. Sequencing used PBMCs or a T cell subset sorted from them (not recorded which). In nucleotides, the CDR3 is TGTGCCATCAGTGAGTCTAGGGACAGGGTTTCCTACGAGCAGTACTTC. Its translation is CAISESRDRVSYEQYF.